This T cell receptor beta chain stems from a study of cytomegalovirus exposure and HLA in healthy donors. Study results and caveats: Approximately 160 TCR beta chains were listed as cytomegalovirus-associated. Later work associated roughly 17,000 TCR beta sequences with HLA alleles at 0.05 false discovery rate.

PCR primers comprised 60 Vbeta and 13 Jbeta primers. Here immunoSEQ multiplex PCR was the method, and the copy in TCRdb shows in-frame clones only, minus some. In the table there are fewer than 60,000 clones, around 50% of which are singletons. The CDR3 loop spans 15 amino acids. V lost 4 bases to trimming and J lost 3 bases, with 13 bases between them. Germline-derived CDR1 and CDR2 are SGHRS and YFSETQ. Worth noting for this clone: The antigen is undetermined.

J is TRBJ1-4 and V is TRBV5-1; D not resolved. Material for sequencing was PBMCs. This sequence originates from a human donor in good health. The CDR3 DNA reads as TGCGCCAGCAGCCAGGCGGGAAGGGCTAATGAAAAACTGTTTTTT. Translation: CASSQAGRANEKLFF.